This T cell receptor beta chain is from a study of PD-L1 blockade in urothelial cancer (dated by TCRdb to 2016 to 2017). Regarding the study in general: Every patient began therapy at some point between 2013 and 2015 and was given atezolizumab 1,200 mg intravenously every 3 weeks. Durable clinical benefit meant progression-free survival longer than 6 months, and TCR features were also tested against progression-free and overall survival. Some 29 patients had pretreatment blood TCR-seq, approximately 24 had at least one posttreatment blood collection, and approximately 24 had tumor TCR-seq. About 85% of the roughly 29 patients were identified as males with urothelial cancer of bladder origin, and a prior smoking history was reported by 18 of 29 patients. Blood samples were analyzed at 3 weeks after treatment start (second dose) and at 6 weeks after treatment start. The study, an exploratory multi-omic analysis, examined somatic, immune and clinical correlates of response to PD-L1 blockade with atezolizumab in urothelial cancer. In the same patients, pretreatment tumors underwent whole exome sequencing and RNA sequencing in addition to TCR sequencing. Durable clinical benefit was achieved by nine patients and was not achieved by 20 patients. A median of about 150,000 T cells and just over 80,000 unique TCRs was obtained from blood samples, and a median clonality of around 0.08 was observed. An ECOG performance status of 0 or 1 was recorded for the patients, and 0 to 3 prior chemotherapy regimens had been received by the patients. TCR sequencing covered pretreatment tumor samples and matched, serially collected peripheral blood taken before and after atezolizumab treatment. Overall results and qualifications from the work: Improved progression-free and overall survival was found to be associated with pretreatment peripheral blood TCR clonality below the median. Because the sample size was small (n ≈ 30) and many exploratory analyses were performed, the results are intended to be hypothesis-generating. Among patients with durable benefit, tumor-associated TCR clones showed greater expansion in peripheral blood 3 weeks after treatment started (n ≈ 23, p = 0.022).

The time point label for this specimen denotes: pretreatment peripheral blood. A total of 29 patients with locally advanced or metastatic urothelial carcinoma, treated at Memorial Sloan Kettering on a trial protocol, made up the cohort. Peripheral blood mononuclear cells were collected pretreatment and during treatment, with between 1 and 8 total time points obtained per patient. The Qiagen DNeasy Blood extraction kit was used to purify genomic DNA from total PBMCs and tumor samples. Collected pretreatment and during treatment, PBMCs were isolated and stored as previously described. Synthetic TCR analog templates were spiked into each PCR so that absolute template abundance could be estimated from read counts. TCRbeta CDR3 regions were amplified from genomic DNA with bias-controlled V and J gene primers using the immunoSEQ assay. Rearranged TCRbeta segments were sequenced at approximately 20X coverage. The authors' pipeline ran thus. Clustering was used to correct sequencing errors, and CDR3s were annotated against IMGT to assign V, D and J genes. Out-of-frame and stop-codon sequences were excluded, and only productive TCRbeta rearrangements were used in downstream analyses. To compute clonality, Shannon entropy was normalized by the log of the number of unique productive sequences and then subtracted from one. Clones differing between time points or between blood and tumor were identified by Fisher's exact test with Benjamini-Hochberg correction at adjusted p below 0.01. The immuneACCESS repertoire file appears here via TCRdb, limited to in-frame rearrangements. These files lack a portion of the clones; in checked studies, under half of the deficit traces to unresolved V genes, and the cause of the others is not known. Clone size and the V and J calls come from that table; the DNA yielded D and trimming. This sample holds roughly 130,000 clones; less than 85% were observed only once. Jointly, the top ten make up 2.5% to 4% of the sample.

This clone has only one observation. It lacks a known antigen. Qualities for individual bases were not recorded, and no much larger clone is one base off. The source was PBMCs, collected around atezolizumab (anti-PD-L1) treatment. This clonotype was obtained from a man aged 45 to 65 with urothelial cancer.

Read as DNA, the sequence is TGTGCCACCAGCATGGACAGTAAGTACGAGCAGTACTTC. Its product reads: CATSMDSKYEQYF. The chain couples TRBV15 to TRBJ2-7; TRBD1 could be the D gene, as 6 bases match. Including cysteine and phenylalanine, the CDR3 has 13 amino acids. The DNA shown is the 39-base CDR3, in frame from base 1. As encoded in the germline V gene (reference sequence), CDR1 is LNHNV while CDR2 is YYDKDF. V and J lose 4 bases and 4 bases, and a span of 11 bases separates them.